A selection of T cell receptor beta chains follows, all from one sample in a study of T cells in Graves' hyperthyroidism and ophthalmopathy. TCRdb fed the multiplex PCR reads into MiXCR, producing one record per CDR3 protein. The sample includes 750,000 to 950,000 distinct CDR3 sequences, 35% to 45% of them seen just once. Sequencing used blood. The receptor set was obtained from a man between 18 and 35 years old with Graves' hyperthyroidism. The CDR3 runs from the conserved cysteine through the conserved F or W. The D gene is left open where the match is weak. Clone size is shown for a subset of rows, as once, few, many or a class of expanded clone.

CDR3 DNA	CDR3 protein	V gene	J gene	clone size	D gene
TGTGCTAGCAGCTTGGATATCAATCAGCCCCAGCATTTT	CASSLDINQPQHF	TRBV7-7	TRBJ1-5	many	NA
TGTGCCAGTAGTCTCAGGGATCACACCGGGGAGCTGTTTTTT	CASSLRDHTGELFF	TRBV19	TRBJ2-2	many	NA
TGCGCCAGCAGCCAAGATCGTAGGGATGGCTACACCTTC	CASSQDRRDGYTF	TRBV4-1	TRBJ1-2	NA	NA
TGTGCCAGCAGCGGACAGGGGGCTTACACTGAAGCTTTCTTT	CASSGQGAYTEAFF	TRBV7-8	TRBJ1-1	few	TRBD1
TGTGCCAGCAGTTTGAGAGGGTATGGCAATCAGCCCCAGCATTTT	CASSLRGYGNQPQHF	TRBV19	TRBJ1-5	few	NA
TGTGCCAGCGCCGCCGGGGGCTATGGCTACACCTTC	CASAAGGYGYTF	TRBV7-2	TRBJ1-2	NA	NA
TGTGCCAGCAGTTACGGCAGGGTCGGGGGCTATGGCTACACCTTC	CASSYGRVGGYGYTF	TRBV6-5	TRBJ1-2	NA	NA
TGTGCCAGCACCGAGGGACGGGCTCGGACCCAGTACTTC	CASTEGRARTQYF	TRBV14	TRBJ2-5	many	NA
TGCAGTGCTTTATCGGGACAGCAGAACACTGAAGCTTTCTTT	CSALSGQQNTEAFF	TRBV20-1	TRBJ1-1	many	TRBD1
TGTGCCAGCAGCCTCGTAGCGGGGAACACCGGGGAGCTGTTTTTT	CASSLVAGNTGELFF	TRBV4-2	TRBJ2-2	many	TRBD2
TGTGCCAGCAGCGCGGACAGGGCCGGCCAGCAGTACTTC	CASSADRAGQQYF	TRBV25-1	TRBJ2-7	NA	TRBD1
TGTGCCAGTACCCCCGACAGGGGCGACCAGCCCCAGCATTTT	CASTPDRGDQPQHF	TRBV19	TRBJ1-5	NA	TRBD1
TGTGCCACCAGCAGAGATGGGGACAGACATAGCAATCAGCCCCAGCATTTT	CATSRDGDRHSNQPQHF	TRBV15	TRBJ1-5	many	TRBD1
TGTGCCAGCAGCTACGGACTCAAAACCTACGAGCAGTACTTC	CASSYGLKTYEQYF	TRBV7-9	TRBJ2-7	few	NA
TGTGCCAGCAGCTTAGGCCCGGTGTCACCCCTCCACTTT	CASSLGPVSPLHF	TRBV13	TRBJ1-6	many	NA
TGTGCCAGCAGCTCCGAACCCGGGACAGCAACTAATCAGCCCCAGCATTTT	CASSSEPGTATNQPQHF	TRBV7-6	TRBJ1-5	few	TRBD1
TGTGCCAGCAGCTTTCTCCGGGGGAGGGGGGCTGAAGCTTTCTTT	CASSFLRGRGAEAFF	TRBV7-6	TRBJ1-1	few	NA
TGCAGTGCCTTGTATAGTGAAGCTTTCTTT	CSALYSEAFF	TRBV20-1	TRBJ1-1	many	NA
TGTGCCAGCAGCTTGGACGGGTACAGGGGACTGGGTCAAGAGACCCAGTACTTC	CASSLDGYRGLGQETQYF	TRBV5-4	TRBJ2-5	few	NA
TGTGCCAGCAGCGGAGACAGGCGGTCCGAAAAACTGTTTTTT	CASSGDRRSEKLFF	TRBV11-1	TRBJ1-4	NA	NA
TGTGCTAGTGGCGGACAGGGGGACACTGAAGCTTTCTTT	CASGGQGDTEAFF	TRBV12-5	TRBJ1-1	NA	TRBD1
TGTGCCAGCAGCTTAGTTGGGGGGCCAGAGACCCAGTACTTC	CASSLVGGPETQYF	TRBV11-2	TRBJ2-5	many	NA
TGTGCCACCAGCGGGGGGACAGGGGCCTCATCTGGAAACACCATATATTTT	CATSGGTGASSGNTIYF	TRBV15	TRBJ1-3	NA	TRBD1
TGTGCCAGCAGCCTTCAGGAAAGCACGATCTATAATTCACCCCTCCACTTT	CASSLQESTIYNSPLHF	TRBV2	TRBJ1-6	NA	NA
TGTGCCAGTAGTCTGGCTAGAAGAGACAATGAGCAGTTCTTC	CASSLARRDNEQFF	TRBV19	TRBJ2-1	NA	NA
TGTGCCAGCTGCGCCCTGACGAACACCGGGGAGCTGTTTTTT	CASCALTNTGELFF	TRBV4-2	TRBJ2-2	many	NA
TGCAGTGCTAGAGGGGGCAGGGGGGAGACCCAGTACTTC	CSARGGRGETQYF	TRBV20-1	TRBJ2-5	few	TRBD1
TGTGCCAGCAGTAGTCCGGGACAGAATAATTCACCCCTCCACTTT	CASSSPGQNNSPLHF	TRBV6-5	TRBJ1-6	many	TRBD1
TGCAGCGGATCCCGGGACTCAACCTACGAGCAGTACTTC	CSGSRDSTYEQYF	TRBV20-1	TRBJ2-7	NA	NA
TGTGCCAGCAGTTTGGAAGTAATTGGTGAGCAGATCTTC	CASSLEVIGEQIF	TRBV12-3/TRBV12-4	TRBJ1-2	NA	NA
TGCAGTGCTAGAGATGCGGGAGTTGAGACCCAGTACTTC	CSARDAGVETQYF	TRBV20-1	TRBJ2-5	many	TRBD2
TGTGCCAGCAGCTCCAATTTACAGGGGAATAATGAAAAACTGTTTTTT	CASSSNLQGNNEKLFF	TRBV12-3/TRBV12-4	TRBJ1-4	few	TRBD1
TGTGCCAGCAGCTTGGTGGGCAGGGGTATAACCGGGGAGCTGTTTTTT	CASSLVGRGITGELFF	TRBV5-4	TRBJ2-2	NA	NA
TGTGCCAGCAGCCGTAGCGGAGGGGGATACGAGCAGTACTTC	CASSRSGGGYEQYF	TRBV9	TRBJ2-7	NA	NA
TGTGCCAGCAGTCAAGCGACAGGGGGGGTTGACGGCTACACCTTC	CASSQATGGVDGYTF	TRBV7-6	TRBJ1-2	NA	TRBD1
TGCGCCACCTCCCCGACAGGGGACACTGAAGCTTTCTTT	CATSPTGDTEAFF	TRBV5-1	TRBJ1-1	NA	TRBD1
TGTGCCAGCAGACCGAGCGGGAGTGGTACGCTGGAGCAGTACTTC	CASRPSGSGTLEQYF	TRBV12-3/TRBV12-4	TRBJ2-7	NA	TRBD2
TGTGCCAGCAGCGATTATAGCGGGGGGCCCCAGCATTTT	CASSDYSGGPQHF	TRBV7-8	TRBJ1-5	few	NA
TGCGCCAGCAGCCAAGGAAGGGTGACCTACGAGCAGTACTTC	CASSQGRVTYEQYF	TRBV4-1	TRBJ2-7	NA	NA
TGTGCCACTCGGACTAGCGGGAGGGCCAACTCCTACGAGCAGTACTTC	CATRTSGRANSYEQYF	TRBV15	TRBJ2-7	many	TRBD2
TGTGCCAGCTCCGGGCCACATCAGCCCCAGCATTTT	CASSGPHQPQHF	TRBV2	TRBJ1-5	few	NA
TGCGCCAGCAGCTTGGGGACAGTTACGAACACTGAAGCTTTCTTT	CASSLGTVTNTEAFF	TRBV5-1	TRBJ1-1	NA	NA
TGCGCCAGCAGCTTGGCGGGCGGGAGCCCCCACGAGCAGTACTTC	CASSLAGGSPHEQYF	TRBV5-1	TRBJ2-7	NA	TRBD2
TGTGCCACCAGCAGAGTCGTTGTTGACAGTGAAGCTTTCTTT	CATSRVVVDSEAFF	TRBV15	TRBJ1-1	many	NA
TGCAGTGCTAGAGCCCATGAGGGGTTGGATAATTCACCCCTCCACTTT	CSARAHEGLDNSPLHF	TRBV20-1	TRBJ1-6	few	NA
TGTGCCAGCACGGAACGGGAGGGCCGGGCCGGGGAGCTGTTTTTT	CASTEREGRAGELFF	TRBV2	TRBJ2-2	few	TRBD2
TGTGCCAGCAGTCCACAGGGGTTGATCGGGACTGAAGCTTTCTTT	CASSPQGLIGTEAFF	TRBV25-1	TRBJ1-1	NA	TRBD1
TGCGCCAGCAGCAAAGCACCGGGACAGGGAGGAGAGACCCAGTACTTC	CASSKAPGQGGETQYF	TRBV5-1	TRBJ2-5	NA	TRBD1
TGTGCCAGCCGGGACAGGCTAAATCAGCCCCAGCATTTT	CASRDRLNQPQHF	TRBV19	TRBJ1-5	many	TRBD1
TGCGCCAGCAGCCAAAGGCAAAAGGACACTGAAGCTTTCTTT	CASSQRQKDTEAFF	TRBV4-3	TRBJ1-1	few	NA
TGTGCCAGCAGCCCTAAGGCAGGGGTATCGAAACTGTTTTTT	CASSPKAGVSKLFF	TRBV5-4	TRBJ1-4	NA	NA